A selection of T cell receptor beta chains follows, all from one sample in a study of OX40 agonist ivuxolimab in advanced cancers. Generated by immunoSEQ multiplex PCR, the TCRdb table keeps only in-frame clones and is missing some. The sample includes 74,000 or so clones, over 85% of them seen just once. The source material was CD4+ or CD8+ T cells sorted from blood, sampled in a trial of the OX40 agonist ivuxolimab. Receptor source: an adult with an advanced solid tumor such as melanoma, head and neck, liver or kidney cancer. Each CDR3 is given with its conserved first and last residue. The D gene is left open where the match is weak. The size of a clone is reported for some rows only, either as once, few or many, or as a class for expanded clones.

TRBJ1-2 | 14 | . | TRBV5-5 | . | TGTGCCAGCAGCTCGATCGGGGGAGGCTATGGCTACACCTTC | CASSSIGGGYGYTF
TRBJ2-4 | 15 | . | TRBV28 | . | TGTGCCAGCAGGAGACAGGCCTCGGGTGGAAACATTCAGTACTTC | CASRRQASGGNIQYF
TRBJ1-5 | 13 | . | TRBV19 | . | TGTGCCAGTAGTATAGGCAGAAGGGAGCCCCAGCATTTT | CASSIGRREPQHF
TRBJ2-5 | 15 | . | TRBV28 | . | TGTGCCAGCAGCCCACCAGGGGCTAGGCAAGAGACCCAGTACTTC | CASSPPGARQETQYF
TRBJ2-5 | 14 | TRBD1 | TRBV5-1 | . | TGCGCCAGCGCAACAGGGGGCGCTTCGGAGACCCAGTACTTC | CASATGGASETQYF
TRBJ2-7 | 15 | . | TRBV11-2 | . | TGTGCCAGCAGCCCCGGACACGGCGGGGACTACGAGCAGTACTTC | CASSPGHGGDYEQYF
TRBJ2-7 | 15 | . | TRBV9 | . | TGTGCCAGCAGCCCCTCGAGGGGCACCTTTAGGGAGCAGTACTTC | CASSPSRGTFREQYF
TRBJ2-6 | 18 | TRBD1 | TRBV5-1 | . | TGCGCCAGCAGCTTGGGCGGACAGGGGGCTGCTGGGGCCAACGTCCTGACTTTC | CASSLGGQGAAGANVLTF
TRBJ1-1 | 15 | . | TRBV5-1 | . | TGCGCCAGCAGCTTGACCGGGACCATGAACACTGAAGCTTTCTTT | CASSLTGTMNTEAFF
TRBJ1-5 | 15 | . | TRBV6-5 | . | TGTGCCAGCAGGGTACAGAAAAATAGCAATCAGCCCCAGCATTTT | CASRVQKNSNQPQHF
TRBJ2-3 | 12 | . | TRBV7-9 | . | TGTGCCAGCAGCTTAGGAGGCCCGGATGGGTATTTT | CASSLGGPDGYF
TRBJ2-7 | 11 | . | TRBV7-3 | once | TGTGCCAGCAGCCGCCCGGGCGAGCAGTACTTC | CASSRPGEQYF
TRBJ2-1 | 14 | . | TRBV5-1 | . | TGCGCCAGCAGCTTGTACGGGCCGGACAATGAGCAGTTCTTC | CASSLYGPDNEQFF
TRBJ1-1 | 13 | . | TRBV30 | . | TGTGCCTGGAGTGTAAGAGGGGCTACTGAAGCTTTCTTT | CAWSVRGATEAFF
TRBJ1-5 | 15 | . | TRBV6-6 | . | TGTGCCAGCAGTAGGGACCCGAGGGCTAATCAGCCCCAGCATTTT | CASSRDPRANQPQHF
TRBJ2-5 | 14 | . | TRBV19 | . | TGTGCCAGTAGTATAGGGACTGGCCAAGAGACCCAGTACTTC | CASSIGTGQETQYF
TRBJ2-7 | 15 | TRBD1 | TRBV4-1 | . | TGCGCCAGCAGCCAAGAACGGACAGGGACCTACGAGCAGTACTTC | CASSQERTGTYEQYF
TRBJ2-5 | 14 | TRBD1 | TRBV7-7 | . | TGTGCCAGCAGCTTTACAGGGGGACAAGAGACCCAGTACTTC | CASSFTGGQETQYF
TRBJ1-2 | 12 | . | TRBV4-3 | . | TGCGCCAGCAGCCAGGCGGACAGCGGCTACACCTTC | CASSQADSGYTF
TRBJ2-1 | 16 | TRBD2 | TRBV7-3 | . | TGTGCCAGCAGCTTCCTCGGGGGGGCCGCCTACAATGAGCAGTTCTTC | CASSFLGGAAYNEQFF
TRBJ1-4 | 15 | . | TRBV6-1 | . | TGTGCCAGTAGCCCGGGGGCAGTGAGTAATGAAAAACTGTTTTTT | CASSPGAVSNEKLFF
TRBJ1-3 | 15 | . | TRBV2 | . | TGTGCCAGCAGTGAACGGCTTTCCTCTGGAAACACCATATATTTT | CASSERLSSGNTIYF
TRBJ2-1 | 15 | . | TRBV11-3 | . | TGTGCCAGCAGCTCTCCCGCTGGACTAATCAATGAGCAGTTCTTC | CASSSPAGLINEQFF
TRBJ2-3 | 18 | TRBD2 | TRBV7-2 | . | TGTGCCAGCAGCTTAGCCCTAGCGGGAGGGGGGAACACAGATACGCAGTATTTT | CASSLALAGGGNTDTQYF
TRBJ1-3 | 13 | . | TRBV5-1 | . | TGCGCCAGCAGCTTGGGCTCTGGAAACACCATATATTTT | CASSLGSGNTIYF
TRBJ1-5 | 13 | . | TRBV6-6 | . | TGTGCCAGGTCAGGGGCTTGCAATCAGCCCCAGCATTTT | CARSGACNQPQHF
TRBJ1-5 | 13 | . | TRBV6-1 | . | TGTGCCAGCAGTGAGGGGGGGGGCCAGCCCCAGCATTTT | CASSEGGGQPQHF
TRBJ2-5 | 13 | . | TRBV10-3 | . | TGTGCCATCAGCCAGGGGCCGGTGGAGACCCAGTACTTC | CAISQGPVETQYF
TRBJ2-1 | 15 | . | TRBV5-1 | . | TGCGCCAGCAGCGAACAGGGCCCCGGCACCGATGAGCAGTTCTTC | CASSEQGPGTDEQFF
TRBJ1-2 | 14 | . | TRBV19 | . | TGTGCCAGTAGTGTAACAGGCCCCTATTATGGCTACACCTTC | CASSVTGPYYGYTF
TRBJ2-1 | 14 | . | TRBV9 | once | TGTGCCAGCAGCGTAGTTGAGAATTACAATGAGCAGTTCTTC | CASSVVENYNEQFF
TRBJ1-5 | 16 | TRBD1 | TRBV15 | . | TGTGCCACCAGCAGCCTGGAGGGACAGGGGTATCAGCCCCAGCATTTT | CATSSLEGQGYQPQHF
TRBJ2-5 | 13 | . | TRBV11-2 | . | TGTGCCAGCAGCTTAATTGCCTGGGAGACCCAGTACTTC | CASSLIAWETQYF
TRBJ1-1 | 13 | . | TRBV10-3 | . | TGTGCCATACGAGGGGACAAGGTAACTGAAGCTTTCTTT | CAIRGDKVTEAFF
TRBJ1-4 | 15 | . | TRBV25-1 | once | TGTGCCAGCTCCCATTCCGGAGCTGCTAATGAAAAACTGTTTTTT | CASSHSGAANEKLFF
TRBJ1-2 | 13 | . | TRBV27 | . | TGTGCCAGCAGTTTATCCGAAAACTATGGCTACACCTTC | CASSLSENYGYTF
TRBJ2-2 | 17 | TRBD2 | TRBV7-9 | . | TGTGCCAGCAGCTTATTGGGGGGGACGCTGAACACCGGGGAGCTGTTTTTT | CASSLLGGTLNTGELFF
TRBJ1-4 | 13 | . | TRBV7-2 | . | TGTGCCAGCAGCTTAGATAGGGTTGAAAAACTGTTTTTT | CASSLDRVEKLFF
TRBJ1-2 | 16 | . | TRBV4-2 | once | TGTGCCAGCAGCCAAGAAGCGACCGGGGTGGGCTATGGCTACACCTTC | CASSQEATGVGYGYTF
TRBJ1-5 | 12 | . | TRBV28 | . | TGTGCCAGCCTGGCTAGCAATCAGCCCCAGCATTTT | CASLASNQPQHF
TRBJ2-3 | 14 | TRBD2 | TRBV27 | . | TGTGCCAGCAGTCCTAAGACTAGCGCAGATACGCAGTATTTT | CASSPKTSADTQYF
TRBJ1-4 | 14 | TRBD1 | TRBV28 | . | TGTGCCAGCAGGTCAGGGGGCAGCCGTGAAAAACTGTTTTTT | CASRSGGSREKLFF
TRBJ1-1 | 16 | . | TRBV5-4 | . | TGTGCCAGCAGCTTATTTGGGTCCGGGGTAAACACTGAAGCTTTCTTT | CASSLFGSGVNTEAFF
TRBJ2-5 | 15 | . | TRBV19 | . | TGTGCCAGTAGCCAAACAGGGTCCCCGGGGGAGACCCAGTACTTC | CASSQTGSPGETQYF
TRBJ2-7 | 18 | TRBD2 | TRBV28 | . | TGTGCCAGCAGTTTCTTCCCTAGCGGGGGCTTAACATCGTACGAGCAGTACTTC | CASSFFPSGGLTSYEQYF
TRBJ2-1 | 14 | . | TRBV11-3 | once | TGTGCCAGCAGCTTAGAGGCTAGCCCCAATGAGCAGTTCTTC | CASSLEASPNEQFF
TRBJ1-2 | 12 | . | TRBV6-6 | . | TGTGCCAGCAGTTCCCCGGGCTCCGGCTACACCTTC | CASSSPGSGYTF
TRBJ2-7 | 15 | . | TRBV14 | . | TGTGCCAGCAGCCAAGTGCTGGGGCCCCCTGGCGAGCAGTACTTC | CASSQVLGPPGEQYF
TRBJ2-1 | 15 | . | TRBV5-4 | . | TGTGCCAGCAGCTCCCCAGGGAGCTCCTACAATGAGCAGTTCTTC | CASSSPGSSYNEQFF
TRBJ1-1 | 14 | . | TRBV7-2 | . | TGTGCCAGCAGCCAGGGCGGCGCGAACACTGAAGCTTTCTTT | CASSQGGANTEAFF
TRBJ1-1 | 14 | . | TRBV28 | . | TGTGCCAGCAGCCCCGGACCCCTGAACACTGAAGCTTTCTTT | CASSPGPLNTEAFF
TRBJ1-2 | 14 | TRBD1 | TRBV7-6 | . | TGTGCCAGCAGTCCCGGGACAGACCCCTATGGCTACACCTTC | CASSPGTDPYGYTF
TRBJ2-5 | 14 | . | TRBV28 | once | TGCGCCAGCATACGGCAGGGCACGGGGGAGACCCAGTACTTC | CASIRQGTGETQYF
TRBJ2-1 | 19 | . | TRBV21-1 | . | TGTGCCAGCAGGCTTCCCGGGATTACTCCGGGACAGGGGGACAATGAGCAGTTCTTC | CASRLPGITPGQGDNEQFF
TRBJ2-3 | 16 | TRBD2 | TRBV25-1 | . | TGTGCCAGCAGCGTTGGAACTAGCGGGAGTACAGATACGCAGTATTTT | CASSVGTSGSTDTQYF
TRBJ2-1 | 14 | . | TRBV6-1 | . | TGTGCCAGCACCCCGATGGGGGGCTCGGATGAGCAGTTCTTC | CASTPMGGSDEQFF
TRBJ2-1 | 16 | TRBD1 | TRBV10-2 | . | TGCGCCAGCAGTGAGTGGTCGGCAGGGACAGACAATGAGCAGTTCTTC | CASSEWSAGTDNEQFF
TRBJ1-5 | 13 | . | TRBV7-2 | . | TGTGCCAGCAGCCTCAACCACAATCAGCCCCAGCATTTT | CASSLNHNQPQHF
TRBJ2-5 | 13 | . | TRBV19 | . | TGTGCCAGTAGTAGGGGGTCTTTGGAGACCCAGTACTTC | CASSRGSLETQYF